The 25 T cell receptor beta chains given below trace back to one sample, sequenced in a study of identical twins. Via MiXCR, TCRdb re-called the 5' RACE reads, giving one row per CDR3 protein. The data show about 520,000 distinct CDR3 sequences, roughly 21% seen once. These same records also appear under a second study, on T cells expressing NK-cell markers.

The sample was CD4+ T cells sorted from blood. The receptor set was obtained from a woman between 18 and 29 years old in good health.

The rearrangement links TRBV12-3 or TRBV12-4 to TRBJ1-1; no definite D call. The V gene lost 6 bases and the J gene lost 8 bases, with 13 bases spanning the gap. This CDR3 region has 12 residues. CDR3: CASRERPYEAFF. The DNA for the CDR3 is TGTGCCAGCAGAGAACGGCCCTACGAAGCTTTCTTT.

The genes are TRBV5-5 and TRBJ2-7; 13 bases agree with TRBD2. This CDR3 comprises 16 residues. CDR1 SGHKS and CDR2 YYEKEE come from the germline V gene (reference sequence). The J segment lost 4 bases and the V segment lost 3 bases, leaving 7 bases of the junction unmatched. This CDR3 reads CASSSGLAGVGYEQYF. The CDR3 DNA sequence: TGTGCCAGCAGCTCCGGACTAGCGGGAGTTGGTTACGAGCAGTACTTC.

The sample holds a few counts of this clonotype. The V and J genes are TRBV10-2 and TRBJ1-1, with unresolved D. Looked up from germline, CDR1 is WSHSY and CDR2 is SAAADI. The V gene lost 6 bases and the J gene lost 4 bases, with 9 bases spanning the gap. The CDR3 totals 12 residues. CDR3 sequence (DNA): TGCGCCAGCAGGAAGGGAGGCACTGAAGCTTTCTTT. This gives the protein CASRKGGTEAFF.

This clonotype occurred once. J is TRBJ2-3 and V is TRBV6-1; D may match TRBD1 or TRBD2 (5 bases each). This CDR3 is built from 12 residues. CDR1 is MNHNS and CDR2 is SASEGT in the germline V gene. V was clipped by 11 bases and J by 6 bases, with 15 bases between them. CDR3 in DNA: TGTGCCGCGGGCGTTAAGGGGGATACGCAGTATTTT. It specifies CAAGVKGDTQYF.

This chain connects TRBV5-1 to TRBJ2-1; TRBD2 agrees at 10 bases. V lost 7 bases to trimming and J lost 6 bases; unmatched junction nucleotides: 16. Germline CDR1 and CDR2: SGHRS and YFSETQ. The CDR3 length is 17 residues. The CDR3: CASSRLAGVVLSNEQFF. The CDR3, as DNA: TGCGCCAGCTCTCGGCTAGCGGGAGTTGTTCTTAGCAATGAGCAGTTCTTC.

In this sample, this clonotype turned up once. Just one base apart from a much larger clone, this may be a read error. The chain recombines TRBV6-1 with TRBJ1-1; D remains ambiguous. This CDR3 contains 12 residues. Trimming pared 7 bases from V and 1 base from J, leaving 7 bases between. Germline V gene sequence: CDR1 MNHNS, CDR2 SASEGT. In DNA, the CDR3 is TGTGCCAGCAAAGAGAGGAACACTGAAGCTTTCTTT. Translating it yields CASKERNTEAFF.

The rearrangement uses TRBV20-1 and TRBJ2-3; weak D call: TRBD2 (6 bases). Trimming took off 3 bases at V and 0 bases at J, with 10 bases between the two ends. The CDR3 length is 14 residues. The V gene's germline CDR1 is DFQATT and CDR2 SNEGSKA (reference sequence). CDR3 amino acids: CSASWLASTDTQYF. The CDR3 region has the DNA TGCAGTGCTAGTTGGCTAGCGAGCACAGATACGCAGTATTTT.

This clonotype was picked up many times. The chain uses TRBV12-3 or TRBV12-4 and TRBJ1-1; D is unresolved. Trimming shortened V by 2 bases and J by 5 bases, and 9 bases separated the two germline ends. The CDR3 consists of 13 residues. The CDR3 protein is CASSLMEETEAFF. In DNA, the CDR3 is TGTGCCAGCAGTTTAATGGAGGAAACTGAAGCTTTCTTT.

The rearrangement uses TRBV20-1 and TRBJ2-1; 7 positions agree with TRBD2. The germline V gene encodes CDR1 DFQATT and CDR2 SNEGSKA (reference sequence). The CDR3 totals 15 residues. V was pared by 0 bases and J by 8 bases, with 10 bases of the junction left unmatched. CDR3 in amino acids: CSARDWVPAGDEQFF. The CDR3 nucleotides read TGCAGTGCTAGAGATTGGGTGCCGGCGGGAGATGAGCAGTTCTTC.

The chain carries TRBV25-1 and TRBJ2-3, with TRBD2 matching over 13 bases. The CDR3 loop spans 19 amino acids. Trimming took 1 base from V and 10 from J; bases not matched to a gene: 17. Per germline, CDR1 MGHDK and CDR2 SYGVNS. CDR3 in DNA: TGTGCCAGCAGTGAATCCAATAATCAACTAGCGGGAGGGGACGGGCCGCAGTATTTT. Amino acid sequence: CASSESNNQLAGGDGPQYF.

Ten or more counts support this clonotype. The chain carries TRBV2 and TRBJ1-1; D call uncertain. The CDR3 spans 11 residues. Germline CDR1 is SNHLY and CDR2 is FYNNEI. V lost 7 bases, J lost 8 bases, and 11 bases lay in between. The chain's CDR3 is CASIYYDEAFF. In DNA form, the CDR3 reads TGTGCCAGCATTTATTACGACGAAGCTTTCTTT.

In its sample, this clonotype was seen a few times. The chain joins TRBV2 to TRBJ1-2; a possible D gene is TRBD1 (5 bases). CDR1 is SNHLY and CDR2 is FYNNEI in the germline V gene. V gave up 6 bases and J gave up 5 bases, with 22 bases separating them. The CDR3 spans 16 residues. The DNA of the CDR3 is TGTGCCAGCAGGGAGTCGGTCTGGGGCAGTGGGTATGGCTACACCTTC. Translation: CASRESVWGSGYGYTF.

This clonotype has a handful of counts. The chain has TRBV12-3 or TRBV12-4 and TRBJ2-7; 9 bases agree with TRBD2. This CDR3 has 16 residues. The ends lost 0 bases at V and 3 bases at J; junction bases unmatched: 6. DNA of the CDR3: TGTGCCAGCAGTTTAGCCCCAGCGGGAGGCATCTACGAGCAGTACTTC. This encodes CASSLAPAGGIYEQYF.

The chain carries TRBV29-1 and TRBJ1-5, with D maybe TRBD1 (6 bases). CDR1 SQVTM and CDR2 ANQGSEA come from the germline V gene. The CDR3 loop spans 14 amino acids. V was pared by 4 bases and J by 3 bases, with 13 bases between. DNA of the CDR3: TGCAGCGTTGGGGGGGGGCGCGCCAATCAGCCCCAGCATTTT. Translated, it gives CSVGGGRANQPQHF. Based on the CDR3 plus reference TRBV29-1 and TRBJ1-5, the full variable domain is SAVISQKPSRDICQRGTSLTIQCQVDSQVTMMFWYRQQPGQSLTLIATANQGSEATYESGFVIDKFPISRPNLTFSTLTVSNMSPEDSSIYLCSVGGGRANQPQHFGDGTRLSIL.

In nucleotides, the CDR3 is TGTGCCAGCCGAGATCTAGTAGTTGGTCCCTACGAGCAGTACTTC. This translates into CASRDLVVGPYEQYF. The gene calls are TRBV2 and TRBJ2-7, with unresolved D. The germline gives CDR1 SNHLY, CDR2 FYNNEI. CDR3 size: 15 residues. V lost 8 bases and J 2 bases, leaving 19 bases between the germline ends.

This clonotype has more than one count but fewer than ten. V is TRBV4-2 and J is TRBJ2-2; 9 nucleotides match TRBD2. This CDR3 region has 15 residues. After removal of 0 bases from V and 4 bases from J, the junction contained 0 bases not matched to a gene. Per the germline V gene, CDR1 is LGHNA and CDR2 is YNFKEQ. The CDR3 is CASSQERGGTGELFF. CDR3 in DNA: TGTGCCAGCAGCCAAGAGCGGGGGGGCACCGGGGAGCTGTTTTTT.

This chain uses TRBV2 with TRBJ1-2; D ambiguous. Germline V gene lookup returns CDR1 SNHLY and CDR2 FYNNEI. The CDR3 is 13 residues long. V was cut by 9 bases and J by 3 bases, with 14 bases left in between. The CDR3 protein is CARSTRDHYGYTF. For the CDR3, the DNA is TGTGCCAGGTCGACCCGGGATCACTATGGCTACACCTTC.

This clonotype occurred a few times. The genes are TRBV20-1 and TRBJ2-3, with a weak D call TRBD1 (6 bases). V lost 8 bases to trimming and J lost 3 bases, with 15 bases between them. The CDR3 extends over 13 amino acids. Germline lookup yields CDR1 DFQATT and CDR2 SNEGSKA (reference sequence). The CDR3 DNA follows: TGCAGTCCCAGTAGGGGGATGACAGATACGCAGTATTTT. Translation: CSPSRGMTDTQYF.

In this sample, this clonotype turned up a few times. V is TRBV7-9 and J is TRBJ2-1; 9 nucleotides line up with TRBD2. From germline, CDR1 is SEHNR and CDR2 FQNEAQ (reference sequence). J lost 0 bases, V lost 8 bases, and 5 bases had no gene match. CDR3 length equals 15 residues. CDR3 in DNA: TGTGCCAGCGGCTATAGCGGGAGCTCCTACAATGAGCAGTTCTTC. It encodes CASGYSGSSYNEQFF.

This clonotype was observed a handful of times. V usage is TRBV11-3 and J usage is TRBJ2-2; the D call may be TRBD1 or TRBD2 (6 bases each). This CDR3 is built from 15 residues. Germline assignment: CDR1 SGHNT and CDR2 YENEEA. V was pared by 3 bases and J by 0 bases, with 8 bases between. CDR3 nucleotide sequence: TGTGCCAGCAGCTTCCGGGGGCCGAACACCGGGGAGCTGTTTTTT. Encoded protein: CASSFRGPNTGELFF.

This clonotype has a handful of counts. This sequence joins TRBV7-9 and TRBJ2-7; TRBD1 matches 12 bases. The CDR3 runs 14 residues. V was pared by 5 bases and J by 5 bases, with 4 bases of the junction left unmatched. Germline V gene lookup returns CDR1 SEHNR and CDR2 FQNEAQ (reference sequence). The CDR3 here is CASSRDRGLNEQYF. The CDR3 DNA reads TGTGCCAGCAGCCGGGACAGGGGGCTCAACGAGCAGTACTTC.

V is TRBV20-1 and J is TRBJ2-3; D is uncertain. Germline V gene sequence: CDR1 DFQATT, CDR2 SNEGSKA (reference sequence). The CDR3 has 11 amino acids. CDR3 in DNA: TGCGGCTCCCTAAGCACAGATACGCAGTATTTT. It is translated as CGSLSTDTQYF.

There are many counts of this clonotype. The chain combines TRBV12-3 or TRBV12-4 with TRBJ2-5; TRBD2 might be the D (5 bases). Trimming shortened V by 5 bases and J by 7 bases, and 11 bases separated the two germline ends. CDR3 length equals 12 residues. The CDR3 protein is CASSRTRVTQYF. CDR3 sequence (DNA): TGTGCCAGCAGTCGGACGAGGGTGACCCAGTACTTC.

This clonotype occurred a few times. The V gene is TRBV20-1, the J gene TRBJ1-2; 9 bases match TRBD1. The CDR3 is 15 residues long. The V and J ends lost 3 bases and 3 bases, in that order; junction bases with no gene match: 8. In germline, CDR1 is DFQATT, CDR2 SNEGSKA (reference sequence). CDR3 DNA sequence: TGCAGTGCTAGGGCAACAGGGGGCCCATACTATGGCTACACCTTC. Residues: CSARATGGPYYGYTF.

V is TRBV2 and J is TRBJ2-2; D tentatively reads TRBD1 or TRBD2 (5 bases each). This CDR3 has 13 residues. CDR1 and CDR2 from the germline V gene are SNHLY and FYNNEI. The V end was cut by 4 bases, the J end by 7 bases, with 10 bases between. CDR3 sequence: CASSVSGSGELFF. CDR3 bases: TGTGCCAGCAGTGTATCAGGGAGCGGGGAGCTGTTTTTT.